A single T cell receptor beta chain is shown here with its context. The antigen remains undetermined. The entry originates in a study of CD4 T cells in relation to SARS-CoV-2 and coronaviruses. Overall study: PBMCs were cultured with antigen for over 8 days before TCR beta sequencing. Broader study findings: About 65% of donors had memory CD4+ clonotypes crossrecognizing SARS-CoV-2 and common cold coronavirus spike.

The repertoire was sequenced with immunoSEQ multiplex PCR; TCRdb's copy has only in-frame clones and lacks some. The sample records some 19,000 clones, 76% being singletons. The CDR3 spans 12 residues. Trimming shortened V by 7 bases and J by 6 bases, and 9 bases separated the two germline ends. Germline CDR1 and CDR2: KGHSH and LQKENI. The unexposed donors gave CD4+ T cells in about 2010-2019, prior to COVID-19. Isolation of CD4+ T cells took place after roughly nine days in culture. Cultures received half-medium IL-2 refreshes on days 3 and 7. The chain combines TRBV18 with TRBJ2-2; no clear D gene. Sequenced: CD4+ T cells from PBMCs, cultured in vitro. This TCR was recovered from a human donor in good health. This chain's CDR3 is CASLRMAGELFF. CDR3 DNA sequence: TGTGCCAGCTTACGGATGGCCGGGGAGCTGTTTTTT.